The entry below gives a single TCR beta chain sequence along with its context. The sample is drawn from a study of blood T cell repertoires in COVID-19. Study overall: Samples of COVID-19 (acute and convalescent) were obtained from the United States, Italy and Spain. PBMCs, B-cell-depleted T cells, or T cells were the source of the cDNA or gDNA that made up the material.

Trimming removed 5 bases from V and 4 bases from J; junction bases left unmatched: 10. Germline V gene sequence: CDR1 MDHEN, CDR2 SYDVKM. The CDR3 has 16 residues. How the authors handled the data: Amplification with reference gene primers provided the estimates of nucleated cell counts. The protocol was immunoSEQ multiplex PCR, while the TCRdb copy is restricted to in-frame clones and leaves out a portion. D and trimming were read from the DNA, whereas the V and J calls and clone size are those reported in that table. The table includes about 190,000 clones, under 80% detected once. The source is a woman in her 50s with acute or convalescent COVID-19. The chain uses TRBV28 and TRBJ2-1, with 8 bases that match TRBD1. The sample comprised peripheral blood. CDR3 in amino acids: CASSRGGQGRYNEQFF. In DNA form, the CDR3 reads TGTGCCAGCAGTAGAGGTGGACAGGGAAGATACAATGAGCAGTTCTTC.